Below, 24 T cell receptor beta chains from the same sample are listed, as sequenced in a study of cytomegalovirus exposure and HLA in healthy donors listed by TCRdb under 2017. Receptors were amplified or captured by the immunoSEQ multiplex PCR assay. The multiplex PCR relied on a mix of 60 forward primers for TCR Vbeta segments and 13 reverse primers for TCR Jbeta segments. This immuneACCESS table, as held by TCRdb, lists in-frame sequences with V and J called but not all clones. Of the missing ones, under half trace to an unresolved V gene in checked studies; the others have no known cause. This sample has 140,000 to 150,000 clones in its table, and around 78% of those were observed once. Over 2.5% of the sample is held by the ten biggest clonotypes. Material: PBMCs. These receptor sequences come from a man between 35 and 55 years old in good health and CMV-seropositive.

The chain is built from TRBV28 and TRBJ1-4, with TRBD1 matching 7 bases. The V segment lost 8 bases and the J segment 6 bases; nucleotides outside the gene matches: 9. Germline CDR1 reads MDHEN; CDR2 reads SYDVKM. This CDR3 is 14 amino acids long. CDR3 in amino acids: CASLNRGGDEKLFF. DNA for the CDR3: TGTGCCAGCCTTAACAGGGGCGGAGATGAAAAACTGTTTTTT.

The CDR3 sequence: CASSYSLGGWEQYF. In DNA form, the CDR3 reads TGTGCCAGCAGTTACTCCCTTGGGGGGTGGGAGCAGTACTTC. This chain links TRBV6-5 with TRBJ2-7, with D perhaps TRBD2 (6 bases). Germline-derived CDR1 and CDR2 are MNHEY and SVGAGI. This CDR3 region has 14 residues. Trimming took off 0 bases at V and 7 bases at J, with 13 bases between the two ends.

The chain employs TRBV30 and TRBJ2-6; the match to TRBD1 covers 8 bases. The germline CDR1 and CDR2 sequences are GTSNPN and SVGIG (reference sequence). Losses at the gene ends were 3 bases for V and 1 base for J; bases not matched to a gene: 2. The length of the CDR3 is 15 residues. As DNA, the CDR3 is TGTGCCTGGAGCCGGACAGGGTCTGGGGCCAACGTCCTGACTTTC. Amino acids: CAWSRTGSGANVLTF. Drawing the rest from reference TRBV30 and TRBJ2-6, the complete variable domain is SQTIHQWPATLVQPVGSPLSLECTVEGTSNPNLYWYRQAAGRGLQLLFYSVGIGQISSEVPQNLSASRPQDRQFILSSKKLLLSDSGFYLCAWSRTGSGANVLTFGAGSRLTVL.

This chain uses TRBV5-1 with TRBJ1-1; the D gene is possibly TRBD1 (5 bases). Looked up from germline, CDR1 is SGHRS and CDR2 is YFSETQ. The CDR3 runs 15 residues. V lost 0 bases to trimming and J lost 4 bases, with 13 bases between them. The CDR3 DNA is TGCGCCAGCAGCTTGGATGCCCCGGGGGGCACTGAAGCTTTCTTT. Its translation is CASSLDAPGGTEAFF. The full variable domain, in which reference TRBV5-1 and TRBJ1-1 provide the parts outside the CDR3, is KAGVTQTPRYLIKTRGQQVTLSCSPISGHRSVSWYQQTPGQGLQFLFEYFSETQRNKGNFPGRFSGRQFSNSRSEMNVSTLELGDSALYLCASSLDAPGGTEAFFGQGTRLTVV.

J is TRBJ2-1 and V is TRBV19, with D possibly TRBD1 on 5 matching bases. The CDR3 contains 13 residues. V shed 5 bases and J shed 4 bases, with 9 bases lying between them. Germline V gene data show CDR1 as LNHDA and CDR2 as SQIVND (reference sequence). CDR3 in DNA: TGTGCCAGTAGTGTTTCAGGGTACAATGAGCAGTTCTTC. It is translated as CASSVSGYNEQFF.

The J gene is TRBJ1-1, the V gene TRBV28; 9 nucleotides align to TRBD1. The trim removed 5 bases at V and 0 bases at J, leaving 7 bases unmatched. Germline assignment: CDR1 MDHEN and CDR2 SYDVKM. The CDR3 extends over 16 amino acids. The CDR3 loop reads CASSPGTGRVNTEAFF. The CDR3, as DNA: TGTGCCAGCAGTCCAGGGACAGGGAGGGTGAACACTGAAGCTTTCTTT.

The gene calls are TRBV27 and TRBJ2-3; D not certain. Looked up from germline, CDR1 is MNHEY and CDR2 is SMNVEV (reference sequence). V shed 3 bases and J shed 0 bases, with 10 bases lying between them. CDR3 length: 15 amino acids. The CDR3 region is CASSFGLQSTDTQYF. As DNA, the CDR3 is TGTGCCAGCAGTTTTGGTCTACAGAGCACAGATACGCAGTATTTT.

The chain links TRBV19 to TRBJ2-6; D gene uncertain. V was cut by 6 bases and J by 1 base, with 10 bases left in between. CDR1 and CDR2 (germline): LNHDA, SQIVND (reference sequence). This CDR3 is built from 15 residues. CDR3 in amino acids: CASSHVGSGANVLTF. In DNA form, the CDR3 reads TGTGCCAGTAGCCATGTCGGGTCTGGGGCCAACGTCCTGACTTTC. The full variable domain, in which reference TRBV19 and TRBJ2-6 provide the parts outside the CDR3, is DGGITQSPKYLFRKEGQNVTLSCEQNLNHDAMYWYRQDPGQGLRLIYYSQIVNDFQKGDIAEGYSVSREKKESFPLTVTSAQKNPTAFYLCASSHVGSGANVLTFGAGSRLTVL.

In DNA form, the CDR3 reads TGTGCCAGCAGCTTTACAGGGGGCTTTGATACCTTC. It specifies CASSFTGGFDTF. The V call is TRBV11-2, the J call TRBJ1-2, with 9 bases aligning to TRBD1. V lost 3 bases to trimming and J lost 14 bases; unmatched junction nucleotides: 7. The germline V gene has CDR1 SGHAT and CDR2 FQNNGV. This CDR3 has 12 amino acids.

This clone was picked up a small number of times. The rearrangement joins TRBV4-1 to TRBJ2-1, with TRBD2 matching 8 bases. CDR3 length: 16 amino acids. Germline lookup yields CDR1 MGHRA and CDR2 YSYEKL. V was clipped by 0 bases and J by 4 bases; unmatched bases: 5. CDR3 loop: CASSQDRGGGYNEQFF. In DNA form, the CDR3 reads TGCGCCAGCAGCCAAGATCGAGGCGGGGGGTACAATGAGCAGTTCTTC.

As concerns this clone: The junction and the germline gene differ at one end; a read error may be behind it. The chain recombines TRBV7-9 with TRBJ1-1, with D perhaps matching TRBD1 (6 bases). The CDR3 contains 14 residues. Germline CDR1 reads SEHNR; CDR2 reads FQNEAQ (reference sequence). CDR3 sequence: CSSSLSGANTEAFF. The CDR3 coding sequence is TGTTCCAGCAGCTTATCAGGGGCCAACACTGAAGCTTTCTTT.

The gene calls are TRBV5-1 and TRBJ1-3, with D perhaps matching TRBD1 (5 bases). V was trimmed by 0 bases and J by 2 bases, leaving 24 bases between them. Germline V lookup: CDR1 SGHRS, CDR2 YFSETQ. This CDR3 is 20 amino acids long. CDR3 nucleotide sequence: TGCGCCAGCAGCTTGGGAAAGTTAACCCAGGGCACCCGAACTGGAAACACCATATATTTT. Amino acid sequence: CASSLGKLTQGTRTGNTIYF.

The rearrangement uses TRBV10-3 and TRBJ2-1; D is unclear. CDR1 and CDR2 from the germline V gene are ENHRY and SYGVKD. The CDR3 runs to 14 residues. The V end lost 0 bases, the J end lost 10 bases, and 13 bases lay between the germline ends. CDR3 loop: CAISESARKNEQFF. In DNA, the CDR3 is TGTGCCATCAGTGAGTCCGCCAGAAAGAACGAGCAGTTCTTC.

The CDR3: CASSQGRSRNQPQHF. CDR3 DNA sequence: TGTGCCAGCTCACAGGGCCGGTCACGGAATCAGCCCCAGCATTTT. The chain joins TRBV5-8 to TRBJ1-5, with D possibly being TRBD1 (6 bases). Trimming removed 7 bases from V and 4 bases from J, with 18 bases in between. CDR3 size: 15 residues. Germline values: CDR1 SGHTS, CDR2 YDEGEE.

The rearrangement links TRBV6-5 to TRBJ2-7; 8 nucleotides line up with TRBD1. The CDR3 contains 14 residues. Germline CDR1 is MNHEY and CDR2 is SVGAGI. Unmatched junction bases numbered 12, after V lost 7 bases and J lost 7 bases. CDR3 in DNA: TGTGCCAGCACCCCCCCCGGACAGGGTGGAGAGCAGTACTTC. It codes for CASTPPGQGGEQYF.

This chain uses TRBV4-2 with TRBJ2-2; 13 bases agree with TRBD2. The V and J ends lost 0 bases and 4 bases, in that order; junction bases with no gene match: 5. The CDR3 extends over 18 amino acids. Germline V gene lookup returns CDR1 LGHNA and CDR2 YNFKEQ. CDR3 nucleotide sequence: TGTGCCAGCAGCCAAGAACTAGCGGGAGGGCCGGGCACCGGGGAGCTGTTTTTT. It encodes CASSQELAGGPGTGELFF.

The chain couples TRBV6-6 to TRBJ2-7; D gene unclear. V gave up 6 bases and J gave up 1 base, with 7 bases separating them. CDR1 is MNHNY, CDR2 SVGAGI, per germline (reference sequence). This CDR3 has 12 residues. CDR3 protein: CASRSGSYEQYF. The CDR3 nucleotides are TGTGCCAGCAGGTCCGGGTCCTACGAGCAGTACTTC.

The CDR3 region has the DNA TGTGCCAGCAGTGGTAACTCGCAGGGGTCCAAAAACATTCAGTACTTC. Its translation: CASSGNSQGSKNIQYF. This chain uses TRBV6-6 with TRBJ2-4; tentative D call: TRBD1 (6 bases). Germline CDR1 MNHNY, CDR2 SVGAGI (reference sequence). Between the trimmed V and J ends, which lost 5 bases and 2 bases, there was a span of 16 bases. The CDR3 loop spans 16 amino acids.

V gene TRBV5-5 combines with J gene TRBJ2-2; 7 bases are shared with TRBD1. The CDR3 has 12 amino acids. The J segment lost 6 bases and the V segment lost 10 bases, leaving 6 bases of the junction unmatched. Looked up from germline, CDR1 is SGHKS and CDR2 is YYEKEE (reference sequence). In DNA form, the CDR3 reads TGTGCCTGCCAGGGGGTGGCCGGGGAGCTGTTTTTT. Its protein product is CACQGVAGELFF.

The J gene is TRBJ2-2, the V gene TRBV4-3; 9 nucleotides agree with TRBD2. The junction had 9 bases not matched to a gene; V was cut back by 1 base and J by 6 bases. The CDR3 spans 17 residues. Per germline, CDR1 LGHNA and CDR2 YSLEER. For the CDR3, the DNA is TGCGCCAGCAGCCAAGTAGCCCAGCGGGAGGTTTCCGGGGAGCTGTTTTTT. The encoded protein is CASSQVAQREVSGELFF.

The CDR3 reads CASARLADTDTQYF. DNA of the CDR3: TGTGCCAGCGCTCGGCTAGCGGACACAGATACGCAGTATTTT. The rearrangement links TRBV6-5 to TRBJ2-3; 7 nucleotides match TRBD2. The V gene end was trimmed by 8 bases and the J gene end by 2 bases; junction bases not matched to a gene: 7. The CDR3 sequence is 14 residues long. Per the germline V gene, CDR1 is MNHEY and CDR2 is SVGAGI.

The J gene is TRBJ1-2, the V gene TRBV5-4; 8 nucleotides align to TRBD1. Losses at the gene ends were 0 bases for V and 3 bases for J; bases not matched to a gene: 4. CDR1 and CDR2 from the germline V gene are SGHNT and YYREEE (reference sequence). The CDR3 runs to 15 residues. CDR3 nucleotide sequence: TGTGCCAGCAGCTTGGTTGACAGGGGAGACTATGGCTACACCTTC. This codes for CASSLVDRGDYGYTF. Together with reference TRBV5-4 and TRBJ1-2, the CDR3 gives the full variable domain: ETGVTQSPTHLIKTRGQQVTLRCSSQSGHNTVSWYQQALGQGPQFIFQYYREEENGRGNFPPRFSGLQFPNYSSELNVNALELDDSALYLCASSLVDRGDYGYTFGSGTRLTVV.

The V gene is TRBV28, the J gene TRBJ1-2; TRBD1 agrees at 7 bases. The CDR3 is 13 residues long. Germline V CDR1 and CDR2: MDHEN, SYDVKM. Trimming took 4 bases from V and 5 from J; bases not matched to a gene: 4. The CDR3 DNA reads TGTGCCAGCAGTTCAGGGGGGAGGTATGGCTACACCTTC. It encodes CASSSGGRYGYTF.

V usage is TRBV7-8 and J usage is TRBJ1-5, with a possible D match to TRBD1 (5 bases). Germline V gives CDR1 SGHVS, CDR2 FQNEAQ. The CDR3 contains 15 residues. Trimming pared 2 bases from V and 4 bases from J, leaving 12 bases between. The CDR3 DNA follows: TGTGCCAGCAGCTTAAAGGATCAGGGAAATCAGCCCCAGCATTTT. The encoded protein is CASSLKDQGNQPQHF.